This T cell receptor (beta chain) is drawn from a study of T cells in Graves' hyperthyroidism and ophthalmopathy. The study, taken as a whole, reports: A model built on 13 V-J features separated ophthalmopathy from stable hyperthyroidism. Progression to ophthalmopathy was predicted a median of about 6.6 months early. Within blood appeared most thyroid clonotypes that had expanded above 0.001.

Notes on this clonotype: As yet, its antigen is unknown. At one of its ends the junction is not consistent with the germline gene, which may arise from a read error.

Per the germline V gene, CDR1 is SGHTA and CDR2 is FQGNSA. This CDR3 region has 15 residues. Diagnostic decisions used clinical symptoms, serum thyroxine and TRAb, thyroid ultrasound and orbital computed tomography. Amplified TCR beta CDR3 regions derived from RNA transcripts. HTBI primers were used for first-round RT-PCR of the TCR CDR3. TCRdb redid the calling of the multiplex PCR reads with MiXCR, one entry per CDR3 protein. This sample has roughly 500,000 distinct CDR3 sequences, with 22% found just once. The V and J genes are TRBV7-2 and TRBJ2-7; D gene ambiguous. Specimen: blood. The clonotype originates from a woman in her 70s with Graves' ophthalmopathy. In DNA form, the CDR3 reads TGTGCCAGCACCTTATACCCCGTCTCTCCGCCTGAGCAGTACTTC. It is translated as CASTLYPVSPPEQYF.